The T cell receptor beta chain described here comes from a study of CD8 T cells in ankylosing spondylitis (dated by TCRdb to 2016 to 2017). For context, the study as a whole: T cell receptor beta repertoires were profiled in healthy donors and ankylosing spondylitis patients so that disease-linked TCR variants could be found. The whole study cohort included roughly 110 healthy donors and 25 or so ankylosing spondylitis patients. Peripheral blood was sampled, and synovial fluid was also collected from ankylosing spondylitis patients. The paper's findings and limits, for the study overall: The disease-linked clones were reported as significantly enriched in matched synovial fluid samples from ankylosing spondylitis patients. Some TCR beta motif variants had previously been reported in synovial fluid and blood of reactive arthritis patients, which suggested common disease-initiation mechanisms. The disease-linked clones showed a CD8+ phenotype and occurred at relatively low frequencies in peripheral blood. Blood from ankylosing spondylitis patients appeared to be characterized by a TCR beta motif composed of about eight highly homologous amino acid variants.

These reads were obtained on an Illumina HiSeq 2500. Quantitative 5'-RACE with molecular barcodes was used to prepare TCR beta libraries. The paper's data handling went like this. Disease-linked TCR variants were identified with a new computational method built on a probabilistic model of VDJ rearrangement. TCRdb's own reprocessing of the public reads used fastp at Q25 and MiXCR and kept productive beta chains. A single entry per CDR3 protein holds the most common genes and DNA from its merged rows. These V and J calls derive from TCRdb rather than the authors' analysis. The sample profile shows hundreds of thousands of distinct CDR3 sequences; around 8% of them were found once. The ten largest account for around 4.4% of the sample. This clonotype was seen ten or more times. Its antigen is currently not known. No clone much larger than this one lies a single base away; base qualities are absent. The receptor's source is a female donor with ankylosing spondylitis or in good health (not recorded which). Sequencing was carried out using blood, either unsorted or a sorted T cell fraction (not recorded which).

The CDR3 in this case is CASHASGVNTGELFF. The DNA sequence is TGTGCCAGTCACGCGTCAGGAGTTAACACCGGGGAGCTGTTTTTT. The sequence is built from TRBV19 and TRBJ2-2, with the D gene uncertain. V is pared back by 8 bases and J by 2 bases, with 15 bases lying between the germline termini. The germline V gene (reference sequence) yields LNHDA for CDR1 and SQIVND for CDR2. From its cysteine to its phenylalanine, the CDR3 spans 15 amino acids. CDR3 DNA is the only sequence kept; it has 45 bases, read in frame from the first base.